The TCR beta chain under discussion was sequenced for a study of cytomegalovirus exposure and HLA in healthy donors. The V end was cut by 2 bases, the J end by 0 bases, with 16 bases between. The CDR3 totals 17 residues. CDR1 MDHEN and CDR2 SYDVKM come from the germline V gene. Sequencing was performed with immunoSEQ multiplex PCR; in TCRdb, only in-frame clones are kept and a portion is missing. Of some 320,000 clones listed, approximately 86% are singletons. This clonotype originated in a woman aged 25 to 39 in good health and CMV-seropositive. Sequencing input: PBMCs. This sequence joins TRBV28 and TRBJ2-5; D perhaps matches TRBD1 (5 bases). The CDR3 region is CASSLIGAFPYQETQYF. The CDR3 nucleotides read TGTGCCAGCAGTTTAATTGGGGCCTTCCCGTACCAAGAGACCCAGTACTTC.